One sample yielded the 6 T cell receptor beta chains listed below, sequenced in a study of blood T cell repertoires in COVID-19. Profiling relied on immunoSEQ multiplex PCR, and the TCRdb table lists in-frame clones only, not all of them. The table includes about 340,000 clones, 80% to 90% detected once. The sequencing sample was made of PBMCs or T cells enriched from blood (not recorded which). These receptors were obtained from a woman aged 40 to 50 with acute COVID-19.

This chain links TRBV6-1 with TRBJ2-1; TRBD1 matches 10 bases. Trimming took 3 bases from V and 2 from J; bases not matched to a gene: 4. This CDR3 region has 16 residues. Germline V lookup: CDR1 MNHNS, CDR2 SASEGT. CDR3 in amino acids: CASSEYGTGAYNEQFF. CDR3 nucleotides: TGTGCCAGCAGTGAGTACGGGACAGGGGCCTACAATGAGCAGTTCTTC.

The chain carries TRBV9 and TRBJ1-6; no reliable D call. CDR1 and CDR2 (germline): SGDLS, YYNGEE. The CDR3 runs 14 residues. V gave up 2 bases and J gave up 8 bases, with 11 bases separating them. CDR3 coding DNA: TGTGCCAGCAGCGTCTCTGGGCCGGATTCACCCCTCCACTTT. Protein: CASSVSGPDSPLHF.

The chain has TRBV10-3 and TRBJ1-2; 8 bases line up with TRBD1. CDR1 is ENHRY and CDR2 is SYGVKD in the germline V gene. Losses at the gene ends were 5 bases for V and 3 bases for J; bases not matched to a gene: 8. The CDR3 covers 15 residues. CDR3 DNA: TGTGCCATCAGTCTCTCCGGACAGGGATACTATGGCTACACCTTC. Protein: CAISLSGQGYYGYTF.

The chain carries TRBV12-3 or TRBV12-4 and TRBJ2-7; D unclear. Trimming pared 3 bases from V and 6 bases from J, leaving 6 bases between. The CDR3 is 11 residues long. This CDR3 is CASSLVSEQYF. The CDR3 nucleotides read TGTGCCAGCAGTTTGGTTAGCGAGCAGTACTTC.

The V and J genes are TRBV6-1 and TRBJ2-1, with TRBD2 identical over 12 bases. V shed 1 base and J 0 bases; nucleotides not matched to a gene: 16. The CDR3 runs 22 residues. The germline CDR1 and CDR2 sequences are MNHNS and SASEGT. This CDR3 is CASSEVLIMTSGSPSSYNEQFF. DNA of the CDR3: TGTGCCAGCAGTGAAGTTCTGATTATGACTAGCGGGAGTCCGAGCTCCTACAATGAGCAGTTCTTC.

This clone showed up just once. The chain joins TRBV19 to TRBJ2-1; 8 nucleotides align to TRBD2. CDR1 and CDR2 from the germline V gene are LNHDA and SQIVND (reference sequence). There are 14 residues in the CDR3. With V trimmed by 6 bases and J by 1 base, 2 bases remained unmatched. Here the CDR3 DNA reads TGTGCCAGTAGGGCGGGAGGTTCCTACAATGAGCAGTTCTTC. This encodes CASRAGGSYNEQFF.